The rows below give T cell receptor beta chains drawn from one sample of a study of blood T cell repertoires in COVID-19. TCRdb's copy holds only in-frame clones and misses some; the assay was immunoSEQ multiplex PCR. The table shows approximately 97,000 clones, with around 73% occurring only once. Specimen: peripheral blood. Receptors originate from a man in his 60s with active or convalescent COVID-19. CDR3s include the opening cysteine and the closing phenylalanine or tryptophan. A D gene is named only where the DNA matches it firmly. The size field is filled for only some rows; it gives once, few, many or a size class.

>TRBV5-1|NA|TRBD1|13|TRBJ1-1
TGCGCCAGCAGCCCTACAGGGGACACTGAAGCTTTCTTT
CASSPTGDTEAFF
>TRBV13|NA|TRBD1|15|TRBJ2-5
TGTGCCAGCAGCTCCCTGGGACAGGGGACGGAGACCCAGTACTTC
CASSSLGQGTETQYF
>TRBV7-2|NA|NA|17|TRBJ2-2
TGTGCCAGCAGCCCGAGGGGGCGGGAGGTTGGGACCGGGGAGCTGTTTTTT
CASSPRGREVGTGELFF
>TRBV7-9|few|NA|14|TRBJ1-1
TGTGCCAGCAGCTTAGACGGAGTGAACACTGAAGCTTTCTTT
CASSLDGVNTEAFF
>TRBV9|NA|NA|13|TRBJ2-7
TGTGCCAGCAGCGTAGAGGGGGGGACCGAGCAGTACTTC
CASSVEGGTEQYF
>TRBV24-1|NA|NA|13|TRBJ1-2
TGTGCCACCATCCCTAGGGGCGACTATGGCTACACCTTC
CATIPRGDYGYTF
>TRBV3-1/TRBV3-2|NA|TRBD2|18|TRBJ2-1
TGTGCCAGCAGCCCCACCCCGGCTAGCGGGAGCTCCTACAATGAGCAGTTCTTC
CASSPTPASGSSYNEQFF
>TRBV7-2|NA|NA|12|TRBJ2-3
TGTGCCAGCAGCTTAGTATCAGATACGCAGTATTTT
CASSLVSDTQYF
>TRBV10-3|many|TRBD1|15|TRBJ2-4
TGTGCCATCAGTGCCCAGACAGGGGGTTCGGACATTCAGTACTTC
CAISAQTGGSDIQYF
>TRBV5-1|NA|NA|15|TRBJ2-7
TGCGCCAGCAGCTTGGAAGGGGTAGGGGGCTACGAGCAGTACTTC
CASSLEGVGGYEQYF
>TRBV7-2|NA|TRBD2|15|TRBJ2-1
TGTGCCAGCAGCGGGGAGGGACTAGCATTGGGTGAGCAGTTCTTC
CASSGEGLALGEQFF
>TRBV2|NA|NA|15|TRBJ2-5
TGTGCCAGCAGTGAATGGCTCTTGACGGGAGAGACCCAGTACTTC
CASSEWLLTGETQYF
>TRBV24-1|NA|NA|12|TRBJ2-3
TGTGCCACCAGGTCACACACAGATACGCAGTATTTT
CATRSHTDTQYF
>TRBV7-9|once|NA|13|TRBJ2-5
TGTGCCAGCAGCTTGAGCGGTCAAGAGACCCAGTACTTC
CASSLSGQETQYF
>TRBV27|NA|NA|12|TRBJ1-1
TGTGCCAGCAGGGGACAACTCACTGAAGCTTTCTTT
CASRGQLTEAFF
>TRBV2|NA|TRBD1|14|TRBJ2-7
TGTGCCAGCAGTGTAGGGACAGTCTCCTACGAGCAGTACTTC
CASSVGTVSYEQYF
>TRBV6-6|NA|TRBD1|15|TRBJ2-2
TGTGCCAGCAGAAGCACAGGGGGTCGGACCGGGGAGCTGTTTTTT
CASRSTGGRTGELFF
>TRBV27|NA|TRBD1|13|TRBJ2-7
TGTGCCAGCAGGAGGACAGGGACCTACGAGCAGTACTTC
CASRRTGTYEQYF
>TRBV12-3/TRBV12-4|NA|TRBD1|12|TRBJ1-2
TGTGCCAGCAGTCTGGCCAGGGGGGTAGGCACCTTC
CASSLARGVGTF
>TRBV5-4|few|NA|15|TRBJ2-7
TGTGCCAGCAGCTTGGGTCCGAGTAATAACTACGAGCAGTACTTC
CASSLGPSNNYEQYF
>TRBV27|NA|TRBD2|15|TRBJ2-7
TGTGCCAGCTCGCCCGGACTAGCGGGAGTCGTCGAGCAGTACTTC
CASSPGLAGVVEQYF
>TRBV2|NA|TRBD2|16|TRBJ2-1
TGTGCCAGCAGAGTAGGGACAGGCGGACTAGCGGGAGAGCAGTTCTTC
CASRVGTGGLAGEQFF
>TRBV7-7|NA|TRBD1|15|TRBJ2-2
TGTGCTAGCACCCCCGGACAGGCGAACACCGGGGAGCTGTTTTTT
CASTPGQANTGELFF
>TRBV30|NA|TRBD1|19|TRBJ2-6
TGTGCCTGGAGCTACCTCCGGCAGGGGGCGAGTCGTGGGGCCAACGTCCTGACTTTC
CAWSYLRQGASRGANVLTF
>TRBV7-2|few|NA|16|TRBJ2-3
TGTGCCAGCAGCTTAGGACGGAACGAGAGGACAGATACGCAGTATTTT
CASSLGRNERTDTQYF
>TRBV5-6|NA|NA|13|TRBJ1-6
TGTGCCAGCAGCTTCGGGGATAATTCACCCCTCCACTTT
CASSFGDNSPLHF
>TRBV9|few|TRBD1|14|TRBJ1-2
TGTGCCAGCAGCGTAGCAGGGGGCAACTATGGCTACACCTTC
CASSVAGGNYGYTF
>TRBV7-2|NA|TRBD2|15|TRBJ2-1
TGTGCCAGCAGCCCTAGCGGGAGGGTTCGCAATGAGCAGTTCTTC
CASSPSGRVRNEQFF
>TRBV7-3|NA|NA|17|TRBJ2-2
TGTGCCAGCAGCTTATCTCCGACTGGAGTAGACACCGGGGAGCTGTTTTTT
CASSLSPTGVDTGELFF
>TRBV5-1|NA|NA|13|TRBJ2-1
TGCGCCAGCAGCTTTGGGACTGCGGATGAGCAGTTCTTC
CASSFGTADEQFF
>TRBV7-9|NA|NA|12|TRBJ1-5
TGTGCCAGCAGCCTAACAGATCAGCCCCAGCATTTT
CASSLTDQPQHF
>TRBV6-6|once|TRBD1|21|TRBJ1-5
TGTGCCAGCAGCTTCGTCTTCAAACCGGGACAGGTAGGTAGTAGCAATCAGCCCCAGCATTTT
CASSFVFKPGQVGSSNQPQHF
>TRBV2|once|TRBD2|14|TRBJ2-5
TGTGCCAGCAGCGCAGGGAGGGGTGGGGAGACCCAGTACTTC
CASSAGRGGETQYF
>TRBV19|NA|TRBD1|13|TRBJ1-5
TGTGCCGTAAAGGGACAGGGAGGTCAGCCCCAGCATTTT
CAVKGQGGQPQHF
>TRBV14|NA|TRBD2|15|TRBJ2-5
TGTGCCAGCAGCGCCCTTGGGACTACGGCAGAGACCCAGTACTTC
CASSALGTTAETQYF
>TRBV28|NA|TRBD2|14|TRBJ2-7
TGTGCCAGCACCCCTAGCGGGAGGGCGTACGAGCAGTACTTC
CASTPSGRAYEQYF
>TRBV7-9|NA|TRBD1|14|TRBJ2-5
TGTGCCAGCAGCTTGACAGGGTCCGGGGAGACCCAGTACTTC
CASSLTGSGETQYF
>TRBV6-5|few|NA|15|TRBJ1-1
TGTGCCAGCAGTCCCCGGACGGGAGTGAACACTGAAGCTTTCTTT
CASSPRTGVNTEAFF
>TRBV5-6|NA|NA|14|TRBJ2-5
TGTGCCAGCAGTCCCGGGACTGGGGCTGAGACCCAGTACTTC
CASSPGTGAETQYF
>TRBV7-9|NA|TRBD1|16|TRBJ2-7
TGTGCCAGCAGCTCCTGGGGGACAGCGAAAAACTACGAGCAGTACTTC
CASSSWGTAKNYEQYF
>TRBV4-1|NA|TRBD2|16|TRBJ2-1
TGCGCCAGCAGCCAAGAAAGCGGGAGGTTGTACAATGAGCAGTTCTTC
CASSQESGRLYNEQFF
>TRBV2|once|TRBD2|16|TRBJ2-2
TGTGCCAGCAGCCTCATGAGCGGGAGAGGTACCGGGGAGCTGTTTTTT
CASSLMSGRGTGELFF
>TRBV19|NA|NA|15|TRBJ1-5
TGTGCCAGTATCCAAACGACAGGAAGCAATCAGCCCCAGCATTTT
CASIQTTGSNQPQHF
>TRBV5-1|NA|TRBD1|15|TRBJ2-2
TGCGCCAGCAGCTCGGGACAGGGGAGCACCGGGGAGCTGTTTTTT
CASSSGQGSTGELFF
>TRBV19|NA|NA|15|TRBJ1-2
TGTGCCAGTAGCCCAAGAGACAGGTTGAGCTATGGCTACACCTTC
CASSPRDRLSYGYTF
>TRBV28|once|TRBD2|15|TRBJ2-2
TGTGCCCGCAGTCGCCGGGGGGGGGTGGGCGGGGAGCTGTTTTTT
CARSRRGGVGGELFF
>TRBV2|many|NA|12|TRBJ1-2
TGTGCCAGCCACGGACAGAACTATGGCTACACCTTC
CASHGQNYGYTF
>TRBV18|NA|NA|12|TRBJ2-1
TGTGCCAGCTCACCGGGCCCCCTTGAGCAGTTCTTC
CASSPGPLEQFF
>TRBV6-5|NA|TRBD1|14|TRBJ1-1
TGTGCCAGCAGTCTAGACAGGGCGAACACTGAAGCTTTCTTT
CASSLDRANTEAFF
>TRBV13|NA|TRBD2|15|TRBJ2-5
TGTGCCAGCAGCTTGGGGACTAGCGGGAGGGAGACCCAGTACTTC
CASSLGTSGRETQYF
>TRBV7-9|NA|NA|16|TRBJ1-1
TGTGCCAGCAGCTTAGGACAGGTCACTAAGGGGACTGAAGCTTTCTTT
CASSLGQVTKGTEAFF
>TRBV18|NA|TRBD1|16|TRBJ1-1
TGTGCCAGCTCACCTTTTGGCGGGACAGCGAACACTGAAGCTTTCTTT
CASSPFGGTANTEAFF
>TRBV5-6|NA|TRBD2|17|TRBJ2-1
TGTGCCAGCAGCTTGGTTCCACGGCGGGCGGGGGGCAATGAGCAGTTCTTC
CASSLVPRRAGGNEQFF
>TRBV5-1|NA|TRBD2|15|TRBJ2-1
TGCGCCAGCAGCTTGAGGACTAGCGGCGGCAATGAGCAGTTCTTC
CASSLRTSGGNEQFF
>TRBV5-1|once|NA|15|TRBJ2-3
TGCGCCAGCAGCTTGGTGGGCGACCGCACAGATACGCAGTATTTT
CASSLVGDRTDTQYF
>TRBV7-9|NA|NA|15|TRBJ1-5
TGTGCCAGCAGCCAAAAGGGGGATAGCAATCAGCCCCAGCATTTT
CASSQKGDSNQPQHF
>TRBV2|once|TRBD1|14|TRBJ1-2
TGTGCCAGTAGCGAATTTACAGGGGGTGGTGGCTACACCTTC
CASSEFTGGGGYTF